This TCR beta chain was sequenced in a study of T cells in Graves' hyperthyroidism and ophthalmopathy. This clonotype was counted a few times. Trimming left V 0 bases short and J 15 bases short, with 11 bases between. CDR3 length: 12 amino acids. The V gene's germline CDR1 is SGHTA and CDR2 FQGNSA. The TCR beta CDR3 regions underwent amplification using RNA transcripts as the source. HTBI primers were employed in a first-round RT-PCR of the TCR CDR3. TCRdb used MiXCR to reprocess the multiplex PCR reads, holding one entry per CDR3 protein. The table includes about 290,000 distinct CDR3 sequences, 13% detected once.

This clonotype was obtained from a woman in her 30s with Graves' hyperthyroidism that later progressed to Graves' ophthalmopathy. V usage is TRBV7-2 and J usage is TRBJ2-2, with D possibly TRBD1 on 6 matching bases. Sample: blood. CDR3 DNA: TGTGCCAGCAGCTTAGCGGACAGCCGAGTGTTTTTT. It yields the protein CASSLADSRVFF. The entire variable domain, with the rest obtained from reference TRBV7-2 and TRBJ2-2, is as follows: GAGVSQSPSNKVTEKGKDVELRCDPISGHTALYWYRQSLGQGLEFLIYFQGNSAPDKSGLPSDRFSAERTGGSVSTLTIQRTQQEDSAVYLCASSLADSRVFFGEGSRLTVL.